Presented here are 27 T cell receptor beta chains from one specimen sequenced in a study of cytomegalovirus exposure and HLA in healthy donors (dated by TCRdb to 2017 to 2019). The library was produced with the immunoSEQ multiplex PCR assay. A mixture of 60 forward primers for TCR Vbeta segments and 13 reverse primers for TCR Jbeta segments was used in the multiplex PCR. TCRdb carries this immuneACCESS record with in-frame sequences only. Its versions omit some clonotypes, under half of them owing to an unresolved V gene in the studies checked, with the rest unexplained. For this sample the table gives roughly 200,000 clones, of which roughly 9.5% were detected only once. 1% to 1.5% of the sample goes to the ten largest clones. The source material was PBMCs. The receptors here all came from a woman aged 30 to 39 in good health and CMV-seropositive.

The chain recombines TRBV5-1 with TRBJ2-1; 10 nucleotides agree with TRBD2. This CDR3 region has 15 residues. V lost 4 bases to trimming and J lost 2 bases; unmatched junction nucleotides: 3. Germline CDR1 is SGHRS and CDR2 is YFSETQ. CDR3 region: CASSPTSGTYNEQFF. In DNA form, the CDR3 reads TGCGCCAGCAGCCCCACTAGCGGGACCTACAATGAGCAGTTCTTC.

The table lists this clone with a few counts. The chain recombines TRBV7-3 with TRBJ2-1; D not certain. Trimming removed 2 bases at V and 7 bases at J, with 9 bases between. The germline gives CDR1 SGHTA, CDR2 FQGTGA. This CDR3 is built from 13 residues. CDR3: CASSLGLANEQFF. CDR3 DNA sequence: TGTGCCAGCAGCTTAGGATTAGCTAATGAGCAGTTCTTC.

This clone was seen a few times. V gene TRBV6-5 combines with J gene TRBJ1-2; 10 positions agree with TRBD1. Per germline, CDR1 MNHEY and CDR2 SVGAGI. The V gene end was trimmed by 6 bases and the J gene end by 7 bases; junction bases not matched to a gene: 8. The CDR3 contains 14 residues. DNA of the CDR3: TGTGCCAGCAGAATGACAGGGGGCATCAGTGGCTACACCTTC. Translated, it gives CASRMTGGISGYTF.

V is TRBV7-2 and J is TRBJ1-3, with D unresolved. This CDR3 has 14 amino acids. Trimming pared 6 bases from V and 3 bases from J, leaving 12 bases between. Per the germline V gene, CDR1 is SGHTA and CDR2 is FQGNSA. CDR3 DNA: TGTGCCAGCAGTCCTCCCCCCGGTGGAAACACCATATATTTT. It yields the protein CASSPPPGGNTIYF.

This clone was seen a few times. This chain uses TRBV12-5 with TRBJ1-1, with D possibly matching TRBD1 (5 bases). Per germline, CDR1 LGHNT and CDR2 FRNRAP. The CDR3 covers 14 residues. With 9 bases removed from V and 1 base from J, the gap between germline ends came to 15 bases. Here the CDR3 DNA reads TGTGCTAGCGGTCCGGACACCAAGAACACTGAAGCTTTCTTT. Its protein is CASGPDTKNTEAFF. The whole variable domain, filled in from reference TRBV12-5 and TRBJ1-1, reads DARVTQTPRHKVTEMGQEVTMRCQPILGHNTVFWYRQTMMQGLELLAYFRNRAPLDDSGMPKDRFSAEMPDATLATLKIQPSEPRDSAVYFCASGPDTKNTEAFFGQGTRLTVV.

This clone was seen a few times. The chain employs TRBV18 and TRBJ2-7, with TRBD2 as a possible D gene (5 bases). Germline assignment: CDR1 KGHSH and CDR2 LQKENI. The germline V and J ends were trimmed by 1 base and 2 bases, with 9 bases remaining between them. The CDR3 has 14 residues. The CDR3 DNA reads TGTGCCAGCTCACCACAGGAGGCCCCCTACGAGCAGTACTTC. Protein sequence: CASSPQEAPYEQYF.

This clone was recorded a few times. V usage is TRBV6-1 and J usage is TRBJ1-1; the D is unclear. Trimming took off 1 base at V and 11 bases at J, with 11 bases between the two ends. Looked up from germline, CDR1 is MNHNS and CDR2 is SASEGT. The CDR3 extends over 12 amino acids. The CDR3 DNA follows: TGTGCCAGCAGTGAAGGGTATTTCGGGGCTTTCTTT. It is translated as CASSEGYFGAFF.

V usage is TRBV6-5 and J usage is TRBJ2-7, with D maybe TRBD2 (6 bases). The V end was cut by 6 bases, the J end by 1 base, with 10 bases between. This CDR3 spans 13 amino acids. From germline, CDR1 is MNHEY and CDR2 SVGAGI. The CDR3 loop is CASSQRESYEQYF. The DNA of the CDR3 is TGTGCCAGCAGCCAACGGGAGTCCTACGAGCAGTACTTC.

This clone turned up a few times. The chain recombines TRBV2 with TRBJ2-3, with a tentative D call TRBD2 (6 bases). The V end lost 3 bases, the J end lost 4 bases, and 11 bases lay between the germline ends. This CDR3 contains 14 residues. Per germline, CDR1 SNHLY and CDR2 FYNNEI. The CDR3 nucleotides are TGTGCCAGCAGTGATTCGGGGGTCGCAGATACGCAGTATTTT. Translating gives CASSDSGVADTQYF. The entire variable domain, with the rest obtained from reference TRBV2 and TRBJ2-3, is as follows: EPEVTQTPSHQVTQMGQEVILRCVPISNHLYFYWYRQILGQKVEFLVSFYNNEISEKSEIFDDQFSVERPDGSNFTLKIRSTKLEDSAMYFCASSDSGVADTQYFGPGTRLTVL.

In its sample, this clone was seen a few times. The chain is built from TRBV5-6 and TRBJ1-2; 9 bases are a match to TRBD1. This CDR3 contains 14 residues. J gave up 5 bases and V 4 bases, and 6 bases lay outside the gene matches. Germline lookup yields CDR1 SGHDT and CDR2 YYEEEE. CDR3 protein: CASSRTGVGYGYTF. DNA for the CDR3: TGTGCCAGCAGCCGGACAGGGGTAGGATATGGCTACACCTTC.

This clone was seen only a few times. This chain joins TRBV6-5 and TRBJ1-2; 9 bases are shared with TRBD1. Germline CDR1 reads MNHEY; CDR2 reads SVGAGI. CDR3 length: 14 amino acids. The V segment lost 4 bases and the J segment 5 bases; nucleotides outside the gene matches: 5. CDR3 sequence reads: CASSFRGQGYGYTF. The CDR3 DNA reads as TGTGCCAGCAGTTTTCGGGGACAGGGATATGGCTACACCTTC.

This clone was detected a few times. The chain joins TRBV5-4 to TRBJ2-7, with 7 bases fitting TRBD2. The CDR3 extends over 13 amino acids. Germline V gene lookup returns CDR1 SGHNT and CDR2 YYREEE (reference sequence). V lost 3 bases to trimming and J lost 7 bases; unmatched junction nucleotides: 7. The CDR3 DNA reads as TGTGCCAGCAGCTGGGAGACAGCGGGAGAGCAGTACTTC. Its protein is CASSWETAGEQYF. The whole variable domain, remainder taken from reference TRBV5-4 and TRBJ2-7, is ETGVTQSPTHLIKTRGQQVTLRCSSQSGHNTVSWYQQALGQGPQFIFQYYREEENGRGNFPPRFSGLQFPNYSSELNVNALELDDSALYLCASSWETAGEQYFGPGTRLTVT.

This clone has a handful of counts. CDR3 nucleotides: TGTGCCAGCAGTTACGATAGGGGGACTGAAGCTTTCTTT. Its translation is CASSYDRGTEAFF. The chain has TRBV6-5 and TRBJ1-1; D is possibly TRBD1 (6 bases). The V gene lost 2 bases and the J gene lost 5 bases, with 9 bases spanning the gap. The CDR3 is 13 amino acids. Germline CDR1 MNHEY, CDR2 SVGAGI.

This clone was found a few times. J is TRBJ1-5 and V is TRBV5-5; D not certain. The CDR3 has 15 amino acids. Trimming removed 1 base from V and 3 bases from J, with 11 bases in between. CDR1 and CDR2 (germline): SGHKS, YYEKEE (reference sequence). Here the CDR3 reads CASSLMGHTNQPQHF. For the CDR3, the DNA is TGTGCCAGCAGCTTGATGGGCCACACCAATCAGCCCCAGCATTTT.

This clone was found a few times. The chain links TRBV5-8 to TRBJ2-3; tentative D call: TRBD1 (5 bases). Trimming removed 1 base at V and 2 bases at J, with 8 bases between. This CDR3 has 14 residues. In germline, CDR1 is SGHTS, CDR2 YDEGEE. CDR3 nucleotides: TGTGCCAGCAGCTTGCAGGGAACCACAGATACGCAGTATTTT. Its protein product is CASSLQGTTDTQYF.

The sample holds a few counts of this clone. This rearrangement joins TRBV27 to TRBJ2-5, with 10 bases fitting TRBD2. Per the germline V gene, CDR1 is MNHEY and CDR2 is SMNVEV (reference sequence). V lost 2 bases, J lost 5 bases, and 8 bases stayed unmatched. The CDR3 has 16 amino acids. The CDR3 loop is CASSLTLAGVGETQYF. CDR3 bases: TGTGCCAGCAGTTTAACCCTAGCGGGAGTTGGGGAGACCCAGTACTTC.

This clone was observed a few times. The chain joins TRBV6-5 to TRBJ1-1, with a tentative D call TRBD1 (6 bases). Germline-derived CDR1 and CDR2 are MNHEY and SVGAGI. The CDR3 spans 15 residues. Trimming left V 6 bases short and J 4 bases short, with 18 bases between. The CDR3 loop is CASRGGGRGGTEAFF. The DNA of the CDR3 is TGTGCCAGCAGGGGCGGGGGGCGCGGGGGCACTGAAGCTTTCTTT.

The chain joins TRBV25-1 to TRBJ2-1; tentative D call: TRBD1 (5 bases). Germline loops: CDR1 MGHDK, CDR2 SYGVNS. The CDR3 covers 14 residues. Trimming removed 3 bases at V and 15 bases at J, with 21 bases between. CDR3 sequence: CASSDSASRVERFF. CDR3 nucleotides: TGTGCCAGCAGTGACAGTGCATCCAGGGTAGAAAGGTTCTTC.

This clone turned up a few times. The rearrangement joins TRBV19 to TRBJ2-7; 7 bases match TRBD2. The CDR3 runs to 14 residues. V gave up 3 bases and J gave up 6 bases; unmatched junction bases: 8. Germline V gene sequence: CDR1 LNHDA, CDR2 SQIVND (reference sequence). The CDR3, as DNA: TGTGCCAGTAGTATTTGGGGGGGTGGGGTCGAGCAGTACTTC. It is translated as CASSIWGGGVEQYF.

J is TRBJ2-3 and V is TRBV5-1; D is undetermined. CDR3 length: 16 residues. Germline values: CDR1 SGHRS, CDR2 YFSETQ. V was clipped by 0 bases and J by 2 bases, with 13 bases between them. DNA of the CDR3: TGCGCCAGCAGCTTGGCGGCAGCAGGTTCCACAGATACGCAGTATTTT. Protein product: CASSLAAAGSTDTQYF.

J is TRBJ1-5 and V is TRBV28, with 7 bases that match TRBD1. The CDR3 spans 15 residues. V shed 3 bases, J shed 0 bases, and the junction held 2 bases outside the gene matches. CDR1 and CDR2 (germline): MDHEN, SYDVKM. This chain's CDR3 is CASSFSGGSNQPQHF. CDR3 sequence (DNA): TGTGCCAGCAGTTTCTCAGGGGGTAGCAATCAGCCCCAGCATTTT.

The J gene is TRBJ2-7, the V gene TRBV15; a weak D match, TRBD2 (6 bases). Trimming took off 1 base at V and 6 bases at J, with 13 bases between the two ends. CDR1 and CDR2 from the germline V gene are LNHNV and YYDKDF (reference sequence). The CDR3 is 14 amino acids. The CDR3 sequence: CATSRVLYGGEQYF. For the CDR3, the DNA is TGTGCCACCAGCAGAGTTCTCTACGGGGGCGAGCAGTACTTC.

The sample holds a few counts of this clone. The genes are TRBV19 and TRBJ2-7; D is unresolved. Per germline, CDR1 LNHDA and CDR2 SQIVND (reference sequence). Between the trimmed V and J ends, which lost 0 bases and 0 bases, there was a span of 9 bases. This CDR3 has 15 residues. CDR3 DNA: TGTGCCAGTAGTATAGATCATAGGAGCTCCTACGAGCAGTACTTC. Amino acid sequence: CASSIDHRSSYEQYF.

This clone was counted between two and nine times. The V call is TRBV13, the J call TRBJ2-1, with D unresolved. There are 15 residues in the CDR3. V was clipped by 5 bases and J by 4 bases, with 15 bases between them. Germline lookup yields CDR1 PRHDT and CDR2 FYEKMQ (reference sequence). CDR3 DNA sequence: TGTGCCAGCAGCCCCACTACCGGTCAGTACAATGAGCAGTTCTTC. This gives the protein CASSPTTGQYNEQFF.

J is TRBJ2-5 and V is TRBV11-2; 7 bases align to TRBD1. Trimming took 0 bases from V and 5 from J; bases not matched to a gene: 6. CDR1 is SGHAT and CDR2 is FQNNGV in the germline V gene. This CDR3 has 15 residues. This chain's CDR3 is CASSLEGQGVETQYF. CDR3 sequence (DNA): TGTGCCAGCAGCTTAGAAGGGCAGGGGGTGGAGACCCAGTACTTC. Variable domain in full (rest from reference TRBV11-2 and TRBJ2-5): EAGVAQSPRYKIIEKRQSVAFWCNPISGHATLYWYQQILGQGPKLLIQFQNNGVVDDSQLPKDRFSAERLKGVDSTLKIQPAKLEDSAVYLCASSLEGQGVETQYFGPGTRLLVL.

This clone turned up a few times. The chain is built from TRBV7-9 and TRBJ2-3; possibly TRBD1 for D (7 bases). The CDR3 is 19 amino acids. V was trimmed by 6 bases and J by 4 bases, leaving 29 bases between them. Germline-derived CDR1 and CDR2 are SEHNR and FQNEAQ (reference sequence). CDR3 protein: CASSQTQGRGGLMSDTQYF. The CDR3 DNA follows: TGTGCCAGCAGTCAAACACAGGGGCGGGGCGGCCTTATGTCAGATACGCAGTATTTT.

This clone appeared a few times. The V gene is TRBV7-2, the J gene TRBJ2-7, with D maybe TRBD2 (5 bases). V was trimmed by 6 bases and J by 4 bases, leaving 22 bases between them. Germline V CDR1 and CDR2: SGHTA, FQGNSA. The CDR3 contains 16 residues. The CDR3 loop reads CASRKDQRRGGYEQYF. In DNA form, the CDR3 reads TGTGCCAGCAGAAAGGATCAGCGGAGAGGAGGATACGAGCAGTACTTC.